The clone carrying this T cell receptor beta chain was seen repeatedly, ten times or more. Antigen specificity is unknown. TCR beta CDR3 regions were amplified from RNA transcripts. Researchers ran a first-round RT-PCR on the TCR CDR3 using the HTBI primer set. TCRdb analysed the multiplex PCR reads with MiXCR anew, one entry per CDR3 protein. In the table there are around 340,000 distinct CDR3 sequences, around 13% of which are singletons. This sample stems from a study of T cells in Graves' hyperthyroidism and ophthalmopathy. Study details: Peripheral blood collection took place at initial diagnosis, before any treatment.

Study-wide findings and caveats: In blood, most of the thyroid clonotypes expanded above 0.001 were also present.

Germline V gene data show CDR1 as SNHLY and CDR2 as FYNNEI. The CDR3 totals 19 residues. After removal of 10 bases from V and 0 bases from J, the junction contained 15 bases not matched to a gene. The V gene is TRBV2, the J gene TRBJ2-1; 13 bases fit TRBD2. Sequenced material: blood. The origin of this receptor is a young woman with Graves' hyperthyroidism. CDR3 loop: CAISWTGTSGKLSYNEQFF. CDR3 sequence (DNA): TGTGCCATATCCTGGACCGGGACTAGCGGGAAACTCTCCTACAATGAGCAGTTCTTC.